The present TCR beta chain was sequenced within a study of T cell repertoires in cytomegalovirus infection. In TCRdb, the reads were re-called with MiXCR into one record per CDR3 protein. Of approximately 730,000 distinct CDR3 sequences detected, about 27% appear once; the ten largest clones hold around 13%. Regarding this clonotype: Its specificity is not known.

The length of the CDR3 is 15 residues. The germline CDR1 and CDR2 sequences are LNHDA and SQIVND (reference sequence). V lost 7 bases, J lost 9 bases, and 10 bases stayed unmatched. The chain uses TRBV19 and TRBJ2-1, with 12 bases that match TRBD1. This TCR was recovered from a human donor in good health (CMV status not recorded). Some clones in this sample may be carry-over from other donors' samples. The specimen was cultured CD8+ T cells from PBMCs, collected from culture after CMV antigen stimulation. CDR3 protein: CASTIRDRGHSEQFF. The CDR3 DNA follows: TGTGCCAGTACAATCCGGGACAGGGGGCATAGTGAGCAGTTCTTC.